This T cell receptor (beta chain) derives from a study of cytomegalovirus exposure and HLA in healthy donors. Whole-study context: For the roughly 400 genotyped donors, 80% to 90% fell within the Caucasian-associated ancestry cluster. Whole-study findings and limits: Reports showed the classifier diagnosing cytomegalovirus status with high specificity and sensitivity. Among the most significant clusters, several appeared linked to common viral pathogens in a later analysis. Highly shared variants forming one cluster were likely a sequencing artifact.

As regards this clone: The target antigen is unknown.

PCR involved 60 Vbeta and 13 Jbeta primers. TCRdb's table, derived via immunoSEQ multiplex PCR, lists solely in-frame clones and lacks some. Among about 210,000 clones listed, about 85% were seen once. Germline CDR1 GTSNPN, CDR2 SVGIG (reference sequence). The V and J ends lost 7 bases and 3 bases, in that order; junction bases with no gene match: 5. There are 13 residues in the CDR3. What was sequenced was PBMCs. The J gene is TRBJ2-3, the V gene TRBV30; TRBD1 aligns across 9 bases. The TCR was taken from a girl aged 2 to 10 in good health and CMV-seronegative. The chain's CDR3 is CALTGQGTDTQYF. The CDR3 bases are TGTGCCTTGACCGGACAGGGGACAGATACGCAGTATTTT. Combining the CDR3 with reference TRBV30 and TRBJ2-3 gives the whole variable domain SQTIHQWPATLVQPVGSPLSLECTVEGTSNPNLYWYRQAAGRGLQLLFYSVGIGQISSEVPQNLSASRPQDRQFILSSKKLLLSDSGFYLCALTGQGTDTQYFGPGTRLTVL.